The T cell receptor beta chain described here comes from a study of persistence of HIV-infected CD4 T cells. The immunoSEQ assay was version 4, run in survey mode. Using immunoSEQ multiplex PCR, the repertoire was profiled, and TCRdb retains in-frame clones only, with some absent. The sample has 35,000 to 50,000 clones; about nine tenths are singletons. The CDR3 runs 12 residues. The ends were cut back, 6 bases at V and 1 base at J, with 7 bases in the middle. Germline-derived CDR1 and CDR2 are MDHEN and SYDVKM. A word on this clone: Its antigen remains unknown.

Anti-CD3/anti-CD28 beads served as a nonspecific positive control stimulus. CD4+ T cells upregulating both CD40 ligand and CD69 were sorted as responding cells. This TCR came from an adult man with HIV who was CMV-seropositive. Sequencing used CD4+ T cells sorted from PBMCs after approximately 19-hour stimulation, obtained from a patient who received antiretroviral therapy. The chain is built from TRBV28 and TRBJ2-7; D perhaps matches TRBD1 (5 bases). In nucleotides, the CDR3 is TGTGCCAGCAGCCAGGGTTCCTACGAGCAGTACTTC. Amino acids: CASSQGSYEQYF.